The rows below give T cell receptor beta chains drawn from one sample of a study of blood T cell repertoires in COVID-19. TCRdb's table, derived via immunoSEQ multiplex PCR, lists solely in-frame clones and lacks some. The table includes roughly 250,000 clones, less than 90% detected once. Material for sequencing was peripheral blood. The source of these receptors is a man between 60 and 75 years old who had recovered from COVID-19. The CDR3 runs from the conserved cysteine through the conserved F or W. A D gene is named only where the DNA matches it firmly. Only some rows state a clone size, as once, few, many or a class for expanded clones.

CASSSPRDRAGTGELFF	TGTGCCAGCAGCTCCCCCAGGGACAGGGCTGGGACCGGGGAGCTGTTTTTT	17	TRBJ2-2	.	TRBD1	TRBV5-6
CASTRDRGREKLFF	TGTGCCAGTACCCGGGACAGGGGGCGTGAAAAACTGTTTTTT	14	TRBJ1-4	.	TRBD1	TRBV19
CASRAWQGKNIQYF	TGTGCCAGCAGGGCGTGGCAGGGGAAAAACATTCAGTACTTC	14	TRBJ2-4	.	.	TRBV6-5
CASSLGDRDNEQYF	TGTGCCAGCAGCTTGGGGGACAGGGACAACGAGCAGTACTTC	14	TRBJ2-7	.	TRBD1	TRBV5-6
CASSLSGSGFSYEQYF	TGTGCCAGCAGCTTATCCGGCTCGGGTTTTTCCTACGAGCAGTACTTC	16	TRBJ2-7	.	.	TRBV11-2
CASSRQGKNTEAFF	TGTGCCAGCAGCCGACAGGGGAAGAACACTGAAGCTTTCTTT	14	TRBJ1-1	.	TRBD1	TRBV5-4
CAIRDSGDNEQFF	TGTGCCATCAGGGACTCTGGGGACAATGAGCAGTTCTTC	13	TRBJ2-1	.	.	TRBV10-3
CASSWGTGAGNTIYF	TGTGCCAGCAGCTGGGGGACAGGGGCTGGAAACACCATATATTTT	15	TRBJ1-3	.	TRBD1	TRBV13
CASRGTSGVSTDTQYF	TGTGCCAGCAGGGGGACTAGCGGGGTTAGCACAGATACGCAGTATTTT	16	TRBJ2-3	.	TRBD2	TRBV2
CASSLVGAHEQYF	TGTGCCAGCAGTTTGGTGGGGGCCCACGAGCAGTACTTC	13	TRBJ2-7	.	.	TRBV27
CASSQLAGENSYNEQFF	TGTGCCAGTAGTCAACTAGCGGGGGAAAACTCCTACAATGAGCAGTTCTTC	17	TRBJ2-1	few	TRBD2	TRBV19
CASMGLGETQYF	TGTGCCAGCATGGGTCTCGGGGAGACCCAGTACTTC	12	TRBJ2-5	.	.	TRBV7-2
CASSLVTGVREPQHF	TGTGCCAGCAGCTTGGTAACCGGAGTGAGGGAGCCCCAGCATTTT	15	TRBJ1-5	.	.	TRBV5-5
CASSRTGQSPLHF	TGTGCCAGCAGTCGGACAGGGCAATCACCCCTCCACTTT	13	TRBJ1-6	few	TRBD1	TRBV25-1
CASSLRSGDTDTQYF	TGTGCCAGCAGCTTACGTAGCGGGGACACAGATACGCAGTATTTT	15	TRBJ2-3	.	TRBD2	TRBV11-3
CASSLGQVNYGYTF	TGTGCCAGCAGCTTGGGTCAGGTGAACTATGGCTACACCTTC	14	TRBJ1-2	.	.	TRBV5-6
CASSDRLATTTLNTEAFF	TGTGCCAGCAGTGATAGGCTAGCCACCACGACTTTGAACACTGAAGCTTTCTTT	18	TRBJ1-1	.	.	TRBV6-1
CASSRTGRSSGNTIYF	TGTGCCAGTAGTCGGACAGGACGGAGCTCTGGAAACACCATATATTTT	16	TRBJ1-3	.	TRBD1	TRBV19
CASSSLAGSKETQYF	TGTGCCAGCAGCTCGTTAGCGGGTTCTAAAGAGACCCAGTACTTC	15	TRBJ2-5	.	TRBD2	TRBV7-9
CASSLALASGAPYEQYF	TGTGCCAGCAGCTTAGCCTTAGCTAGCGGGGCCCCTTACGAGCAGTACTTC	17	TRBJ2-7	few	TRBD2	TRBV7-2